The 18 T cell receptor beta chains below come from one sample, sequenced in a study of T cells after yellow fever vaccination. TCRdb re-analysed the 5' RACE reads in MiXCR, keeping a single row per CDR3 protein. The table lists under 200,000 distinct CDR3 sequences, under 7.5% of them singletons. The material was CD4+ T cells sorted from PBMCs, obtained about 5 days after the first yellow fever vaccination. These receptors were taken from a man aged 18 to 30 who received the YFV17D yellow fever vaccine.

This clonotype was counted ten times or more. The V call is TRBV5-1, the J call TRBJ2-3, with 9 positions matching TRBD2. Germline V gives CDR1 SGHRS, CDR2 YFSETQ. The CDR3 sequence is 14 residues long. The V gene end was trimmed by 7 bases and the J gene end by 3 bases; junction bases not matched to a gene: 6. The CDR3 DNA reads TGCGCCAGCGGGCTAGCGGGGCCAACAGATACGCAGTATTTT. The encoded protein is CASGLAGPTDTQYF.

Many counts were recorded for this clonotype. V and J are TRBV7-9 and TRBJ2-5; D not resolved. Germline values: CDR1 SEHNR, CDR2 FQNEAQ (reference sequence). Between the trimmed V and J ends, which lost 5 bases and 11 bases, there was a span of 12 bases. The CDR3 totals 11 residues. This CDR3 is CASSTKRVQYF. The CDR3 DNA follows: TGTGCCAGCAGCACAAAACGGGTACAGTACTTC.

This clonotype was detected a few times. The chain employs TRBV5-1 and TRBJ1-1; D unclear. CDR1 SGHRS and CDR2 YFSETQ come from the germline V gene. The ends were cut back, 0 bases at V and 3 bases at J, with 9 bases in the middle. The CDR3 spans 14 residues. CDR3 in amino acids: CASSLVRGDTEAFF. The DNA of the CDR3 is TGCGCCAGCAGCTTGGTACGGGGAGACACTGAAGCTTTCTTT.

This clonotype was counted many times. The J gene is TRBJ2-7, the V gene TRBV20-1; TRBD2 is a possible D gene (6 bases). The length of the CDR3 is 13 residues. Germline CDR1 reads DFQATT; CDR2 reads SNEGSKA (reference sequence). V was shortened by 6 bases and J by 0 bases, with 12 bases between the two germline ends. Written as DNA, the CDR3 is TGCAGTGCCGTGTCCGGGAGCTCCTACGAGCAGTACTTC. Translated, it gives CSAVSGSSYEQYF.

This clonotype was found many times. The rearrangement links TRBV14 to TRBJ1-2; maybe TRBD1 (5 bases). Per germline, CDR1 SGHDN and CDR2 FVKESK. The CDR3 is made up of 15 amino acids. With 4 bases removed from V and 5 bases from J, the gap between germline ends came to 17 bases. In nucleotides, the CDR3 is TGTGCCAGCAGCCCTAGGCCGATGGGGGAATATGGCTACACCTTC. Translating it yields CASSPRPMGEYGYTF.

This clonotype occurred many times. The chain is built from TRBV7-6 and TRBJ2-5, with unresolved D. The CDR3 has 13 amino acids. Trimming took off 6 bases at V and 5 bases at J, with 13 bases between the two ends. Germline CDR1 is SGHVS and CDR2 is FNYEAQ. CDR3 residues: CASSDRTGETQYF. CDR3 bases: TGTGCCAGCAGTGACCGAACCGGGGAGACCCAGTACTTC.

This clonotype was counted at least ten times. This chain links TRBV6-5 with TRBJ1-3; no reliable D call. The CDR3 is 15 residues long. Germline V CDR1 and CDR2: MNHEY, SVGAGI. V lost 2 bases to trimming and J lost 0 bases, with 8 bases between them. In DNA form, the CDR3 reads TGTGCCAGCAGTTACCTCAGTGGCTCTGGAAACACCATATATTTT. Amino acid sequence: CASSYLSGSGNTIYF.

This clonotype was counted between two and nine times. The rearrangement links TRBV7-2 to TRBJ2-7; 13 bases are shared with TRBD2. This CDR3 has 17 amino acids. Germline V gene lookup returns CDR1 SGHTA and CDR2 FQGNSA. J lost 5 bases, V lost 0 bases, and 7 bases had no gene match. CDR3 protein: CASSLAGLAGAPHEQYF. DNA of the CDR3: TGTGCCAGCAGCTTAGCAGGACTAGCGGGGGCCCCCCACGAGCAGTACTTC. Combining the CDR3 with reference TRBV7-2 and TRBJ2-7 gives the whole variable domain GAGVSQSPSNKVTEKGKDVELRCDPISGHTALYWYRQSLGQGLEFLIYFQGNSAPDKSGLPSDRFSAERTGGSVSTLTIQRTQQEDSAVYLCASSLAGLAGAPHEQYFGPGTRLTVT.

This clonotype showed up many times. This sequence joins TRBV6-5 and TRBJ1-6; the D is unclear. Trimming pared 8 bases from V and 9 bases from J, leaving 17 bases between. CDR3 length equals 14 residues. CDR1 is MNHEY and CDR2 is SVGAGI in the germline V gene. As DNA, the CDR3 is TGTGCCAGCTCCTTTAGACTGAGACGTTCACCCCTCCACTTT. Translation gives CASSFRLRRSPLHF.

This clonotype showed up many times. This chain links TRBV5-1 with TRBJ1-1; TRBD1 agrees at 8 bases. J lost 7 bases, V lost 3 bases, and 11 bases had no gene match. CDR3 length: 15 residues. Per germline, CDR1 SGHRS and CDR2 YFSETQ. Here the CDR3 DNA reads TGCGCCAGCAGCTCTTACCGGACAGGGAGGAGTGAAGCTTTCTTT. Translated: CASSSYRTGRSEAFF.

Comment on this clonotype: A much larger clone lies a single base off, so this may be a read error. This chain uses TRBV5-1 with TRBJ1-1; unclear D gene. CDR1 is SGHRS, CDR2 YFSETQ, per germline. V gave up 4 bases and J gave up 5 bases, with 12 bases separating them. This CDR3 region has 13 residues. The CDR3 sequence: CASSQDGSTEAFF. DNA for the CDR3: TGCGCCAGCAGCCAGGACGGGAGTACTGAAGCTTTCTTT.

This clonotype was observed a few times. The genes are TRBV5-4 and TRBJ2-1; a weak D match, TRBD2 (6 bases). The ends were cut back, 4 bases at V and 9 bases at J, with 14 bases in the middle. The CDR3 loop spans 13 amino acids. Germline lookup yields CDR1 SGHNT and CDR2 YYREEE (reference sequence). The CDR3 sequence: CASSRGERIEQFF. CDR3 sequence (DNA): TGTGCCAGCAGCCGCGGGGAACGTATTGAGCAGTTCTTC.

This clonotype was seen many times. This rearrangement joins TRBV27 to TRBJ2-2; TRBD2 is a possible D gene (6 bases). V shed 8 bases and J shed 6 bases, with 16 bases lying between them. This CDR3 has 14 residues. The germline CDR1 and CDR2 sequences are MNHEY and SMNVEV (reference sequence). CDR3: CASQRPSGSGELFF. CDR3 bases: TGTGCCAGCCAAAGGCCCAGCGGGTCCGGGGAGCTGTTTTTT.

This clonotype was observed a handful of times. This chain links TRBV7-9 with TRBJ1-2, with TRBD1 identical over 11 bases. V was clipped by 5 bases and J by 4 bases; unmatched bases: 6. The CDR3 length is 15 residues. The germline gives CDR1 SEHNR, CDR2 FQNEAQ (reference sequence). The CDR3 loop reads CASSLGQGATYGYTF. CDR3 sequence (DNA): TGTGCCAGCAGCCTCGGACAGGGGGCCACCTATGGCTACACCTTC.

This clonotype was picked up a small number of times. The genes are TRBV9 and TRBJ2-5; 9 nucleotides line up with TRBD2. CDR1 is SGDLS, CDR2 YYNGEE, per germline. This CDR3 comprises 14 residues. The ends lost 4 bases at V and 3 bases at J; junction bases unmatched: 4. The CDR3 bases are TGTGCCAGCAGCCCCCGACTAGCGGAAGAGACCCAGTACTTC. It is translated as CASSPRLAEETQYF. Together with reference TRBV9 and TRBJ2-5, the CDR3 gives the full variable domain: DSGVTQTPKHLITATGQRVTLRCSPRSGDLSVYWYQQSLDQGLQFLIQYYNGEERAKGNILERFSAQQFPDLHSELNLSSLELGDSALYFCASSPRLAEETQYFGPGTRLLVL.

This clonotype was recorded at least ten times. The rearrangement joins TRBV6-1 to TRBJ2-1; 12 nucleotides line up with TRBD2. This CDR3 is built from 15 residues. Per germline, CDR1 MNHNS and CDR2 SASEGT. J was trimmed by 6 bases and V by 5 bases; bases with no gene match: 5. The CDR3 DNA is TGTGCCAGCAGTCAACTAGCGGGGGGCCCCAATGAGCAGTTCTTC. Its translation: CASSQLAGGPNEQFF.

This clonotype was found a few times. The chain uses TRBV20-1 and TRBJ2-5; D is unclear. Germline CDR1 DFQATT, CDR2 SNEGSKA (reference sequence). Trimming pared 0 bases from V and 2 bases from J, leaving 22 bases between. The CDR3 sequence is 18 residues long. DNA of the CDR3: TGCAGTGCTAGAGATTGGAGAGGCGGCCGCGTGGGGCAAGAGACCCAGTACTTC. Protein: CSARDWRGGRVGQETQYF.

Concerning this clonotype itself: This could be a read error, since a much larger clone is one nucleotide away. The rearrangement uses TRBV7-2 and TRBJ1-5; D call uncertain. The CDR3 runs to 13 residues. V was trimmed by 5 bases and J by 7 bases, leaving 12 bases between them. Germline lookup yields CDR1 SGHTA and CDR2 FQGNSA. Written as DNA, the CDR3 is TGTGCCAGCAGCCCTAAGTCCGAACAGCCCCAGCATTTT. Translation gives CASSPKSEQPQHF.